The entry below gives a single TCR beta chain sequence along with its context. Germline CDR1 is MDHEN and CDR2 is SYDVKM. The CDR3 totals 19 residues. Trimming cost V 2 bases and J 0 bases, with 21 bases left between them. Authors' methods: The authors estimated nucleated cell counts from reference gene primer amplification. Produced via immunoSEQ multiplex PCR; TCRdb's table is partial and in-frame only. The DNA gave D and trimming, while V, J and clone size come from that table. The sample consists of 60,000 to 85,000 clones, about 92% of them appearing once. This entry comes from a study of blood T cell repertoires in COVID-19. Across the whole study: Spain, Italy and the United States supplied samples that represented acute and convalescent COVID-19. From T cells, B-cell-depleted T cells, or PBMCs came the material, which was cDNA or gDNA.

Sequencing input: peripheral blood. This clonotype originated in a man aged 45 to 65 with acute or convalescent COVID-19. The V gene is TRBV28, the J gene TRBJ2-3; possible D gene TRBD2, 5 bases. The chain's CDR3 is CASSLPSHGGRLSTDTQYF. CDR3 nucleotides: TGTGCCAGCAGTTTACCCTCACATGGAGGACGTCTAAGCACAGATACGCAGTATTTT. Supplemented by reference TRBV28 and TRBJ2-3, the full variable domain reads DVKVTQSSRYLVKRTGEKVFLECVQDMDHENMFWYRQDPGLGLRLIYFSYDVKMKEKGDIPEGYSVSREKKERFSLILESASTNQTSMYLCASSLPSHGGRLSTDTQYFGPGTRLTVL.